The entry below describes one T cell receptor (beta chain). The antigen remains unidentified. The authors ran a second PCR of roughly 6 to 12 cycles using a sample-barcoded 5' primer and a J-beta primer mix. Via MiXCR, TCRdb re-called the 5' RACE reads, giving one row per CDR3 protein. This table holds 790,000 or so distinct CDR3 sequences, roughly 50% found once. These data belong to a study of blood T cells in healthy people across ages. This CDR3 is built from 14 residues. Germline CDR1 and CDR2: LGHNA and YNFKEQ. General observations from the study: Comparison with aged donors showed that long-lived donors had more naive CD4+ cells and higher diversity.

Every donor gave approximately 10 milliliters of peripheral blood. The specimen was blood. J is TRBJ2-4 and V is TRBV4-2; 9 positions agree with TRBD2. The assigned J gene may be wrong: the sequence end matches TRBJ2-7 better. The receptor comes from a man aged 35 to 55 in good health. The CDR3 loop is CASGASGTAYEQYF. The CDR3 region has the DNA TGTGCCAGCGGCGCTAGCGGGACGGCCTACGAGCAGTACTTC.